This T cell receptor (beta chain) was retrieved from a study of a mutant IDH1 vaccine in newly diagnosed glioma. Study overall: Sex distribution of treated patients was about 60% male and roughly 40% female; mean age was around 42 years.

Time point: week 5, during vaccination. All doses held 300 ug of mutant IDH1 20-mer peptide, with topical imiquimod. Each donor presented with a new WHO grade 3 or 4 astrocytoma that tested IDH1-mutant and showed ATRX loss. Germline CDR1 and CDR2: LNHDA and SQIVND (reference sequence). CDR3 length: 12 residues. Unmatched junction bases numbered 7, after V lost 7 bases and J lost 8 bases. Libraries were prepared by immunoSEQ multiplex PCR; TCRdb keeps only in-frame clonotypes and omits some of them. This sample has about 51,000 clones; more than 70% occur once, and the top ten carry approximately 5.2%. Note on this clone: Its antigen is not identified.

The rearrangement joins TRBV19 to TRBJ1-2, with 7 positions matching TRBD1. The sequence was obtained from a man aged 50-59 years with glioma. The sample consisted of PBMCs, taken from a glioma patient whose treatment included an IDH1 peptide vaccine. CDR3 sequence: CASTRDSRGYTF. CDR3 bases: TGTGCCAGTACCCGGGACAGCCGAGGCTACACCTTC.